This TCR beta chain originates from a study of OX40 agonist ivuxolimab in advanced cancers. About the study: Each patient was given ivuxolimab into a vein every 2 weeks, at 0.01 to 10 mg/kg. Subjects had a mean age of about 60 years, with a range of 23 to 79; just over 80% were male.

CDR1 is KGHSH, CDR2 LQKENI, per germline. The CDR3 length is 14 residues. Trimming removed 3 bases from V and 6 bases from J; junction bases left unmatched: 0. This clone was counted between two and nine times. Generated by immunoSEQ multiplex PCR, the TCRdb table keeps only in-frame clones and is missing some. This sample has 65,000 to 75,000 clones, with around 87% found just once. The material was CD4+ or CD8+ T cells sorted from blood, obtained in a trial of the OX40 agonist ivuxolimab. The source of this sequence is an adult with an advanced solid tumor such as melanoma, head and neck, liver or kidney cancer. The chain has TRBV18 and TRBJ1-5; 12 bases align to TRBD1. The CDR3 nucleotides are TGTGCCAGCTCACCGGGACAGGGGGCTCAGCCCCAGCATTTT. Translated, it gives CASSPGQGAQPQHF.